Sequencing of this T cell receptor (beta chain) was carried out in a study of regulatory T cells in long-lasting Graves disease. The study, taken as a whole, reports: Few sampled subjects may have lowered accuracy.

Arm-PCR with iRepertoire HTBI primers amplified the CDR3 regions for these TCR beta libraries. One entry per CDR3 protein, called by TCRdb with MiXCR from the multiplex PCR reads. The sample consists of about 470,000 distinct CDR3 sequences, less than 25% of them appearing once. The time point: persistent/refractory GD, antithyroid drugs over 5 years with positive TRAb. Making the TCR library involved RNA that had been extracted from PBMCs. Graves' disease diagnosis was established per American Thyroid Association guidelines. This clonotype was detected only a few times. What it binds is unknown. This receptor was taken from a female donor with Graves disease. This specimen was peripheral blood mononuclear cells (PBMCs), taken when the disease was refractory, from a patient treated with antithyroid drugs.

CDR3 sequence (DNA): TGTGCCAGCAGTTTATGGGGGATCAAACCCACAGATACGCAGTATTTT. Translation gives CASSLWGIKPTDTQYF. The chain couples TRBV12-3 or TRBV12-4 to TRBJ2-3; D is tentatively TRBD1 or TRBD2 (5 bases each). The germline V and J ends were trimmed by 2 bases and 2 bases, with 14 bases remaining between them. The CDR3 loop spans 16 amino acids.